The rows below give T cell receptor beta chains drawn from one sample of a study of cytomegalovirus exposure and HLA in healthy donors. Sequencing used immunoSEQ multiplex PCR; TCRdb keeps in-frame clones, though not all of them. The table has about 120,000 clones, about 79% seen once. Sequenced input: PBMCs. Receptors were obtained from a man aged 25-40 years in good health and CMV-seropositive. Both conserved end residues are part of each CDR3.

V gene,J gene,CDR3 protein
TRBV7-2,TRBJ1-2,CASSLKRQGGYTF
TRBV11-3,TRBJ2-5,CASSLDSEGAGFWSFQYF
TRBV6-1,TRBJ2-7,CASSEARLLYEQYF
TRBV28,TRBJ2-7,CASSASLTGTGAYEQYF
TRBV5-8,TRBJ2-1,CASSLGALGTFEQFF
TRBV18,TRBJ2-1,CASSPLRLGINEQFF
TRBV11-2,TRBJ2-7,CASSLFDTGEWEQYF
TRBV2,TRBJ2-5,CASRGGPGQGFNKYF
TRBV7-9,TRBJ2-7,CSSSLGPPGSYEQYF
TRBV14,TRBJ2-1,CASSRTSGGENEQFF
TRBV7-9,TRBJ2-7,CASSLEAGQGSYEQYF
TRBV5-1,TRBJ2-3,CASSLVAGGPDTQYF
TRBV5-4,TRBJ2-3,CASSFNPRGTDTQYF
TRBV28,NA,CASNRYPPEQYF
TRBV4-3,TRBJ1-6,CASSQRGLGSPLHF
TRBV12-2,TRBJ2-2,CASRSTPGQGNTGELFF
TRBV7-2,TRBJ1-5,CASSLAGRPQHF
TRBV2,TRBJ1-5,CASSGTVQPQHF
TRBV4-3,TRBJ2-1,CASSQRIVTSGGNEQFF
TRBV19,TRBJ2-7,CASNPWRRRAYEQYF
TRBV6-5,TRBJ1-2,CASSYIGTTFNYGYTF
TRBV4-2,TRBJ1-4,CASSQDGGEDRKLFF
TRBV5-1,TRBJ2-7,CASSLVLAGSYEQYF
TRBV28,TRBJ2-7,CASSFFSSLAGTPAYEQYF
TRBV11-2,TRBJ2-2,CASSFGLAGGSGGELFF
TRBV6-5,TRBJ2-4,CASSYSRKGAENIQYF
TRBV6-1,TRBJ1-2,CASFPEFRGRGYTF
TRBV19,TRBJ1-2,CARRGTGEPTDYGYTF
TRBV7-9,TRBJ2-2,CASSLGLVAGELFF
TRBV9,TRBJ2-3,CASSGGLAGGDTQYF